The present T cell receptor beta chain was sequenced within a study of blood T cell repertoires in COVID-19. About the research overall: T cells, B-cell-depleted T cells, or PBMCs supplied cDNA or gDNA.

Cohort allocation depended upon clinical history that participants reported. The data were produced by immunoSEQ multiplex PCR, yet TCRdb's version contains in-frame clones alone and is incomplete. Of 350,000 or so clones listed, 92% are singletons. This clone occurred once. The CDR3 totals 11 residues. Trimming took 3 bases from V and 6 from J, leaving 5 bases between them. Germline values: CDR1 MDHEN, CDR2 SYDVKM. The sample was PBMCs or T cells enriched from blood (not recorded which). This TCR came from a woman aged 30 to 39 who had recovered from COVID-19. The rearrangement links TRBV28 to TRBJ1-2; D gene ambiguous. The CDR3 sequence: CASSFTDGYTF. The CDR3 nucleotides are TGTGCCAGCAGTTTCACGGATGGCTACACCTTC.